The present T cell receptor (beta chain) was sequenced within a study of T cells after yellow fever vaccination. Study overall: Preparation used SMART-Seq v4 Ultra Low Input for the low-cell-number fractions.

Germline V gene lookup returns CDR1 MNHEY and CDR2 SVGAGI. CDR3 length equals 15 residues. V lost 5 bases, J lost 4 bases, and 8 bases stayed unmatched. Comments on this clonotype: Given a much more abundant clone one base away, this may be a read error.

TCRdb ran MiXCR on the 5' RACE reads and lists one entry per CDR3 protein. This table has approximately 300,000 distinct CDR3 sequences, under 15% appearing once. V is TRBV6-5 and J is TRBJ2-7; 10 nucleotides agree with TRBD2. The clonotype comes from a man aged 25 to 45 who received the YFV17D yellow fever vaccine. The sequencing here drew on CD4+ T cells sorted from PBMCs, taken 45 days after the yellow fever booster vaccination. In DNA, the CDR3 is TGTGCCAGCAGTATACCGGGACTAGCGCATTACGAGCAGTACTTC. Translated: CASSIPGLAHYEQYF.